The clone carrying this T cell receptor beta chain was detected ten times or more. The data are from a study of T cells in Graves' hyperthyroidism and ophthalmopathy. Unmatched junction bases numbered 9, after V lost 0 bases and J lost 4 bases. CDR3 length: 17 amino acids. Germline loops: CDR1 DFQATT, CDR2 SNEGSKA (reference sequence). Researchers took RNA transcripts and amplified the TCR beta CDR3 regions from them. Carried out on the TCR CDR3, a first-round RT-PCR used the HTBI primer set. Each CDR3 protein gets one entry after TCRdb re-called the multiplex PCR reads with MiXCR. The repertoire holds hundreds of thousands of distinct CDR3 sequences, with approximately 14% as singletons. Across 18 months, stable Graves' hyperthyroidism was marked by no progression to ophthalmopathy.

Sequencing input: blood. The genes are TRBV20-1 and TRBJ2-1, with TRBD1 identical over 10 bases. This TCR derives from a woman aged 18-35 years with Graves' hyperthyroidism. CDR3 residues: CSARDLSGTGVYNEQFF. CDR3 coding DNA: TGCAGTGCTAGAGATTTGTCCGGGACAGGGGTTTACAATGAGCAGTTCTTC.